These 6 T cell receptor beta chains were all obtained from the same sample, sequenced in a study of T cells in Graves' hyperthyroidism and ophthalmopathy (dated by TCRdb to the late 2010s). Library creation used multiplex PCR. The sequencer listed for this sample is Illumina HiSeq 2000. TCR beta CDR3 regions were amplified from RNA transcripts. For the first round of RT-PCR on the TCR CDR3, the HTBI primer set was used together with the Qiagen OneStep RT-PCR kit. The raw public reads went through TCRdb reprocessing: fastp at Q25, MiXCR clone calling, in-frame beta chains kept. CDR3 protein sequences are deduplicated, and each keeps its most common genes and DNA. The sample table contains hundreds of thousands of distinct CDR3 sequences; only one count was recorded for 38% of them. The ten largest account for 7.5% to 9.5% of the sample. Input material: blood. The receptors here all came from a young man with Graves' hyperthyroidism.

This clonotype was seen at least ten times. The chain has TRBV5-5 and TRBJ2-5; possibly TRBD1 for D (6 bases). From germline, CDR1 is SGHKS and CDR2 YYEKEE (reference sequence). V dropped 1 base and J dropped 9 bases, with 16 bases sitting between them. The CDR3 consists of 14 residues. The CDR3 coding sequence is TGTGCCAGCAGCTTGAGGGGGTCCTCGTCGGCCCAGTACTTC. Translated: CASSLRGSSSAQYF.

This clonotype was counted ten times or more. The V gene is TRBV20-1, the J gene TRBJ1-1; the D is unclear. The V and J ends lost 6 bases and 3 bases respectively, with 14 bases between them. CDR3 length: 13 amino acids. Germline V lookup: CDR1 DFQATT, CDR2 SNEGSKA (reference sequence). CDR3 sequence reads: CSAMTPRDTEAFF. The CDR3 DNA reads TGCAGTGCAATGACCCCGAGGGACACTGAAGCTTTCTTT.

The CDR3 is CASSFQTTNEKLFF. CDR3 nucleotide sequence: TGCGCCAGCAGCTTTCAGACGACTAATGAAAAACTGTTTTTT. The V call is TRBV5-1, the J call TRBJ1-4; D gene ambiguous. This CDR3 has 14 residues. V was pared by 2 bases and J by 2 bases, with 7 bases between. In germline, CDR1 is SGHRS, CDR2 YFSETQ.

Here the CDR3 DNA reads TGTGCCACGCCGGGACAGCTCCAAGAGACCCAGTACTTC. Its translation: CATPGQLQETQYF. The chain has TRBV2 and TRBJ2-5, with 7 bases matching TRBD1. This CDR3 is 13 amino acids long. V shed 10 bases and J 1 base; nucleotides not matched to a gene: 6. The germline gives CDR1 SNHLY, CDR2 FYNNEI.

This clonotype was found many times. The J gene is TRBJ1-2, the V gene TRBV7-9; D call uncertain. Germline lookup yields CDR1 SEHNR and CDR2 FQNEAQ (reference sequence). Trimming removed 5 bases at V and 4 bases at J, with 11 bases between. The CDR3 consists of 13 residues. CDR3 in amino acids: CASSQVLGYGYTF. The CDR3 DNA follows: TGTGCCAGCAGCCAGGTCCTCGGCTATGGCTACACCTTC.

This clonotype has more than one count but fewer than ten. The V call is TRBV2, the J call TRBJ2-2; D is unresolved. Trimming stripped 7 bases from V and 7 bases from J, with 10 bases between. CDR1 is SNHLY and CDR2 is FYNNEI in the germline V gene. The CDR3 is made up of 12 amino acids. CDR3 in DNA: TGTGCCAGCACCGAGGAAATCGGGGAGCTGTTTTTT. As protein: CASTEEIGELFF.